The clone carrying this TCR beta chain was seen a few times. This CDR3 is built from 12 residues. V lost 5 bases, J lost 10 bases, and 14 bases lay in between. Germline-derived CDR1 and CDR2 are SQVTM and ANQGSEA. The data derive from a study of Graves' ophthalmopathy and Graves' hyperthyroidism. TCR beta CDR3 amplification used RNA transcripts. HTBI primers were employed in first-round RT-PCR, then a second-round multiplex PCR followed. From the multiplex PCR reads, TCRdb called clonotypes with MiXCR, one entry per CDR3 protein. Of 1 million to 1.3 million distinct CDR3 sequences listed, 36% are singletons.

The receptor was isolated from an adult man with Graves' hyperthyroidism. The sequencing sample was made of peripheral blood or thyroid tissue (not recorded which). This sequence joins TRBV29-1 and TRBJ1-4, with D possibly matching TRBD1 (5 bases). CDR3 sequence: CSVPGTGGKLFF. The CDR3 DNA reads TGCAGCGTTCCCGGGACCGGCGGAAAACTGTTTTTT.